This T cell receptor beta chain was sequenced in a study of monozygotic twins with inflammatory bowel disease. Researchers used template switching to add UMIs featuring a 6-nucleotide sample barcode. TCRdb reprocessed the 5' RACE reads and keeps a single row for each CDR3 protein, giving no DNA. The table counts roughly 140,000 distinct CDR3 sequences; roughly 2.5% lies in the top ten. Study-wide findings and caveats: Between concordant and discordant twins, repertoire similarity failed to differ, a result that limited power may explain. Lower TCRbeta diversity (inverse Simpson) was seen in IBD patients than in healthy co-twins.

CDR1 is SGHRS and CDR2 is YFSETQ in the germline V gene. The CDR3 has 13 residues. On this clonotype: What it binds is unknown.

The material sequenced was blood. This rearrangement joins TRBV5-1 to TRBJ1-2. The source of this sequence is a human donor with ulcerative colitis or Crohn's disease, or a healthy co-twin of an affected twin (not recorded which). This CDR3 is CASSLGHLDGYTF.